Each of the 16 T cell receptor beta chains below was sequenced from the same sample in a study of blood T cell repertoires in COVID-19. Generated by immunoSEQ multiplex PCR, the TCRdb table keeps only in-frame clones and is missing some. The table has about 150,000 clones, approximately 85% seen once. Sequenced sample: peripheral blood. The source is a human donor with acute or convalescent COVID-19. The donor label of this sample is uncertain.

V is TRBV24-1 and J is TRBJ2-1; 10 bases are shared with TRBD2. The CDR3 runs 16 residues. The junction had 6 bases not matched to a gene; V was cut back by 4 bases and J by 4 bases. Per the germline V gene, CDR1 is KGHDR and CDR2 is SFDVKD. CDR3 sequence (DNA): TGTGCCACCAGTGACTCCAGCGGGAGGGATTACAATGAGCAGTTCTTC. Protein sequence: CATSDSSGRDYNEQFF.

The chain employs TRBV6-5 and TRBJ1-3; possibly TRBD1 for D (5 bases). The CDR3 sequence is 15 residues long. V shed 7 bases and J shed 0 bases, with 13 bases lying between them. Per germline, CDR1 MNHEY and CDR2 SVGAGI. CDR3 coding DNA: TGTGCCAGCACCCACGGGGGGTCCTCTGGAAACACCATATATTTT. It is translated as CASTHGGSSGNTIYF.

The genes are TRBV12-5 and TRBJ2-1; TRBD2 matches at 9 bases. Germline-derived CDR1 and CDR2 are LGHNT and FRNRAP. J gave up 6 bases and V 2 bases, and 8 bases lay outside the gene matches. The CDR3 is 16 amino acids. The CDR3 DNA sequence: TGTGCTAGTGGTTTGAGGCCTAGCGGGGCTTCCAATGAGCAGTTCTTC. Translation gives CASGLRPSGASNEQFF.

This clone turned up a few times. J is TRBJ1-1 and V is TRBV24-1; D is unclear. Germline CDR1 is KGHDR and CDR2 is SFDVKD. V was pared by 2 bases and J by 3 bases, with 15 bases between. The CDR3 has 16 residues. CDR3 coding DNA: TGTGCCACCAGTGATTCCCGGCGGGAGGCGGACACTGAAGCTTTCTTT. It specifies CATSDSRREADTEAFF.

This clone was counted a few times. The chain has TRBV7-2 and TRBJ2-3; 10 positions agree with TRBD2. Looked up from germline, CDR1 is SGHTA and CDR2 is FQGNSA. After removal of 5 bases from V and 11 bases from J, the junction contained 7 bases not matched to a gene. This CDR3 contains 13 residues. The CDR3 loop reads CASSLQTSGWQYF. CDR3 nucleotide sequence: TGTGCCAGCAGCCTGCAGACTAGCGGGTGGCAGTATTTT.

The chain employs TRBV3-1 (or the pseudogene TRBV3-2) and TRBJ2-5, with 11 bases that match TRBD2. CDR1 and CDR2 from the germline V gene are LGHDT and YNNKEL (reference sequence). The ends lost 5 bases at V and 5 bases at J; junction bases unmatched: 13. The CDR3 spans 17 residues. CDR3 bases: TGTGCCAGCAGCGCAATGACGGTAGCGGGGGGGCGTGAGACCCAGTACTTC. Its translation: CASSAMTVAGGRETQYF.

This clone was seen only once. The J gene is TRBJ1-2, the V gene TRBV28; 7 nucleotides line up with TRBD1. J gave up 7 bases and V 6 bases, and 8 bases lay outside the gene matches. Germline CDR1 reads MDHEN; CDR2 reads SYDVKM. The CDR3 runs 13 residues. The CDR3 sequence: CASSLTGKGGYTF. CDR3 coding DNA: TGTGCCAGCAGCCTGACAGGGAAGGGTGGCTACACCTTC.

This clone was seen a few times. The V and J genes are TRBV18 and TRBJ1-2, with 8 positions matching TRBD1. This CDR3 has 12 amino acids. Germline-derived CDR1 and CDR2 are KGHSH and LQKENI. J lost 8 bases, V lost 5 bases, and 4 bases had no gene match. CDR3 nucleotide sequence: TGTGCCAGCTCATTGACAGGGGAAGGCTACACCTTC. Protein product: CASSLTGEGYTF.

The V and J genes are TRBV7-2 and TRBJ1-4; D uncertain. Germline CDR1 and CDR2: SGHTA and FQGNSA. The CDR3 covers 15 residues. With 1 base removed from V and 4 bases from J, the gap between germline ends came to 10 bases. CDR3 DNA: TGTGCCAGCAGCTTAGTTGGGAGGAATAATGAAAAACTGTTTTTT. Protein: CASSLVGRNNEKLFF.

For the CDR3, the DNA is TGTGCCAGCAGCAGGGTGGACGTGAACACTGAAGCTTTCTTT. This sequence encodes CASSRVDVNTEAFF. This chain connects TRBV6-5 to TRBJ1-1; TRBD1 is a possible D gene (5 bases). Germline values: CDR1 MNHEY, CDR2 SVGAGI. The CDR3 sequence is 14 residues long. V was pared by 6 bases and J by 0 bases, with 11 bases between.

This clone was seen once. J is TRBJ1-5 and V is TRBV27, with 7 bases identical to TRBD1. V shed 5 bases, J shed 1 base, and the junction held 8 bases outside the gene matches. CDR1 and CDR2 (germline): MNHEY, SMNVEV (reference sequence). CDR3 length: 16 residues. Here the CDR3 DNA reads TGTGCCAGCAGTCGACAGGGTGGAGTGAGCAATCAGCCCCAGCATTTT. This codes for CASSRQGGVSNQPQHF.

V usage is TRBV27 and J usage is TRBJ1-1; D remains ambiguous. The CDR3 length is 16 residues. The germline V gene has CDR1 MNHEY and CDR2 SMNVEV (reference sequence). V lost 5 bases and J lost 4, with 20 bases in between. CDR3 DNA: TGTGCCAGCAGTGAAGGCGGTCGATTCCCCCTCACTGAAGCTTTCTTT. Residues: CASSEGGRFPLTEAFF.

The rearrangement joins TRBV7-9 to TRBJ2-7, with 9 bases aligning to TRBD1. The germline V gene encodes CDR1 SEHNR and CDR2 FQNEAQ (reference sequence). There are 15 residues in the CDR3. V lost 5 bases and J lost 3; bases outside the gene matches: 8. In DNA, the CDR3 is TGTGCCAGCAGCCCCCGGGACAGGGACTACTACGAGCAGTACTTC. It translates to CASSPRDRDYYEQYF.

This clone was seen a few times. The chain recombines TRBV6-5 with TRBJ1-2; TRBD1 matches 7 bases. The germline V gene has CDR1 MNHEY and CDR2 SVGAGI. V lost 5 bases, J lost 5 bases, and 8 bases stayed unmatched. The CDR3 has 14 amino acids. In DNA, the CDR3 is TGTGCCAGCAGTCGAACTACAGGGGATTATGGCTACACCTTC. Its protein product is CASSRTTGDYGYTF.

The rearrangement uses TRBV7-2 and TRBJ2-5, with TRBD1 matching 7 bases. In germline, CDR1 is SGHTA, CDR2 FQGNSA. The length of the CDR3 is 15 residues. The V segment lost 5 bases and the J segment 2 bases; nucleotides outside the gene matches: 8. The CDR3 loop reads CASSPNRGTQETQYF. CDR3 bases: TGTGCCAGCAGCCCAAACAGGGGAACTCAAGAGACCCAGTACTTC.

The chain joins TRBV14 to TRBJ2-1; D is possibly TRBD1 (6 bases). CDR3 length equals 17 residues. Germline loops: CDR1 SGHDN, CDR2 FVKESK. The V end lost 0 bases, the J end lost 2 bases, and 14 bases lay between the germline ends. The chain's CDR3 is CASSQDLGTHTYNEQFF. CDR3 in DNA: TGTGCCAGCAGCCAAGATTTAGGGACACATACCTACAATGAGCAGTTCTTC.